Detailed here is one TCR beta chain. Its specificity is unknown. Produced via immunoSEQ multiplex PCR; TCRdb's table is partial and in-frame only. The data hold approximately 23,000 clones, with almost 70% observed a single time. This sample was taken from a study of vaccination effects on CD4 cells after COVID-19. The CDR3 loop spans 15 amino acids. The trim removed 5 bases at V and 2 bases at J, leaving 5 bases unmatched. CDR1 LNHDA and CDR2 SQIVND come from the germline V gene (reference sequence). Findings and limits, study-wide: At late timepoints after vaccination, vaccine- and infection-induced clones shrank markedly.

ViraFEST used viral peptide pools to expand antigen-specific CD4+ T cells before sequencing. Isolating CD4+ T cells followed approximately 11 days of culture. Vaccine recipients had no previous SARS-CoV-2 infection; their nucleocapsid antibodies were negative. The genes are TRBV19 and TRBJ1-3; 8 bases match TRBD1. Here the sequenced sample was CD4+ T cells from PBMCs cultured with HCoV-NL63 spike peptides, taken before COVID-19 vaccination. The source is a human donor who received a COVID-19 vaccine. CDR3 sequence (DNA): TGTGCCAGTAGTGCCCAGACAGGGGCTGGAAACACCATATATTTT. Translating gives CASSAQTGAGNTIYF.